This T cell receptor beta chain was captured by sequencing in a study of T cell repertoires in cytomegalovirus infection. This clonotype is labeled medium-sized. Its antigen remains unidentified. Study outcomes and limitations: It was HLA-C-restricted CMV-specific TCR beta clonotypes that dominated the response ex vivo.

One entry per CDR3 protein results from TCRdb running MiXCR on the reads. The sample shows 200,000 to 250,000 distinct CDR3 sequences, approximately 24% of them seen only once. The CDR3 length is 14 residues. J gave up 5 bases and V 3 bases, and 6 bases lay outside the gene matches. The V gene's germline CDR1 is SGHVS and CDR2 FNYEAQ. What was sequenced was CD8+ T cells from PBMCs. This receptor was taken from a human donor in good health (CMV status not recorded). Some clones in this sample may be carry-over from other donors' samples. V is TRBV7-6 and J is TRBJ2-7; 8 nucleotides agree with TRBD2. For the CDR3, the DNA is TGTGCCAGCAGCTTCGCGGGGGGTACGAACGAGCAGTACTTC. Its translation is CASSFAGGTNEQYF.